This entry concerns a single TCR beta chain. Its antigen is still unknown. V lost 3 bases to trimming and J lost 0 bases, with 6 bases between them. The CDR3 runs to 15 residues. CDR1 and CDR2 (germline): SGHAT, FQDESV (reference sequence). This sample stems from a study of Graves' ophthalmopathy and Graves' hyperthyroidism. Only newly diagnosed hyperthyroidism patients aged 18 to 65, with under 2 months' duration, were enrolled. Reliance was placed on clinical symptoms, serum thyroxine, TRAb, thyroid ultrasound and orbital computed tomography for diagnosis. The PBMCs had their origin in 8.5 to 10 ml of fresh peripheral blood. General study findings and limits: The majority of expanded thyroid clonotypes above 0.001 frequency also occurred in blood.

RNA transcripts provided the template for amplifying TCR beta CDR3 regions. HTBI-primed RT-PCR formed the first round, and a multiplex PCR formed the second. TCRdb independently ran MiXCR on the multiplex PCR reads; one entry per CDR3 protein. Of tens of thousands of distinct CDR3 sequences listed, about half are singletons. The sequence was obtained from an adult woman with stable Graves' hyperthyroidism. The sequenced sample consisted of peripheral blood. The rearrangement links TRBV11-1 to TRBJ2-6; D ambiguous. The CDR3, as DNA: TGTGCCAGCAGCTTGGAACGCTCTGGGGCCAACGTCCTGACTTTC. It specifies CASSLERSGANVLTF. Using reference TRBV11-1 and TRBJ2-6 for the parts outside the CDR3, the full variable domain is EAEVAQSPRYKITEKSQAVAFWCDPISGHATLYWYRQILGQGPELLVQFQDESVVDDSQLPKDRFSAERLKGVDSTLKIQPAELGDSAMYLCASSLERSGANVLTFGAGSRLTVL.